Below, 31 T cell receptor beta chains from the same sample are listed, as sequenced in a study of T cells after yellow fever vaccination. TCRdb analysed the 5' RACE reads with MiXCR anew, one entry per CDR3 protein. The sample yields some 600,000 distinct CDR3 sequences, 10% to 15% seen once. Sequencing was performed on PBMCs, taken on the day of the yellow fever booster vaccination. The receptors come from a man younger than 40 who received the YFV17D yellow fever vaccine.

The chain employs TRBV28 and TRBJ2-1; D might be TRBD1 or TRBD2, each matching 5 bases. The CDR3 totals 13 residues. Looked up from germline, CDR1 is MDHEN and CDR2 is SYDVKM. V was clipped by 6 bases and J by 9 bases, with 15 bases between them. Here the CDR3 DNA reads TGTGCCAGCAGGCCCCCCGGGACGTCTGAGCAGTTCTTC. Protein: CASRPPGTSEQFF.

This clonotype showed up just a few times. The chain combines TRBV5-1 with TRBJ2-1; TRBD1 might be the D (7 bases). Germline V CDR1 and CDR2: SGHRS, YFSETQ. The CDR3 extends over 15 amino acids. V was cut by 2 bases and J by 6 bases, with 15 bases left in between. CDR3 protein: CASSFTQGGINEQFF. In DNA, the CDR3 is TGCGCCAGCAGCTTCACGCAGGGGGGAATCAATGAGCAGTTCTTC.

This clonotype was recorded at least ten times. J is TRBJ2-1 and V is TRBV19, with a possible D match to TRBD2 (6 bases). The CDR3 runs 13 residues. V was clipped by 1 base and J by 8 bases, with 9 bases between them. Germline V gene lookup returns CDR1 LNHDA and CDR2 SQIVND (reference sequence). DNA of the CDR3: TGTGCCAGTAGTATAGGGAGGGGCGATGAGCAGTTCTTC. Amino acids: CASSIGRGDEQFF.

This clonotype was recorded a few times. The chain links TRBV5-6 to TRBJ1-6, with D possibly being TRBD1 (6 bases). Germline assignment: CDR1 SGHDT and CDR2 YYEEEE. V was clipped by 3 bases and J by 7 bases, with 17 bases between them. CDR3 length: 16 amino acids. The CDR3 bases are TGTGCCAGCAGCTGGAGAACAGGGTTATCAAATTCACCCCTCCACTTT. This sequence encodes CASSWRTGLSNSPLHF.

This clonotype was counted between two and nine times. The CDR3 region has the DNA TGCAGTGCTCCTCGGACAGGGACCTACGAGCAGTACTTC. Encoded protein: CSAPRTGTYEQYF. V gene TRBV20-1 combines with J gene TRBJ2-7, with 8 bases aligning to TRBD1. Trimming at V came to 5 bases and at J to 2 bases, leaving 5 bases not matched to a gene. Germline V gene lookup returns CDR1 DFQATT and CDR2 SNEGSKA (reference sequence). The CDR3 totals 13 residues.

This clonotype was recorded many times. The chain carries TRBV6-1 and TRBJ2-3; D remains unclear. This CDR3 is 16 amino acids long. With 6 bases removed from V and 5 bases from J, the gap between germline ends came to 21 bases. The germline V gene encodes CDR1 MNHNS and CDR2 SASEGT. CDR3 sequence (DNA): TGTGCCAGCAGAAATCCCGGGCCCCCGAGTGTAGATACGCAGTATTTT. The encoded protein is CASRNPGPPSVDTQYF.

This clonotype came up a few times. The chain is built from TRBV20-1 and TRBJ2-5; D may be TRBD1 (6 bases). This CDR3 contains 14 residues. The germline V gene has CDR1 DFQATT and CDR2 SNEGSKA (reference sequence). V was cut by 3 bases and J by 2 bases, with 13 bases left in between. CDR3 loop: CSARETGRQETQYF. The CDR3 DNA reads TGCAGTGCTAGGGAAACAGGGAGACAAGAGACCCAGTACTTC.

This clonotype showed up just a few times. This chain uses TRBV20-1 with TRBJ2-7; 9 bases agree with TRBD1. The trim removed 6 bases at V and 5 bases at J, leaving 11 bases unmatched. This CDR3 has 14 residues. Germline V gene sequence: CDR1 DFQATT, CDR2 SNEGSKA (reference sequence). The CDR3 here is CSAPPGQGGNEQYF. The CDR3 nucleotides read TGCAGTGCCCCTCCGGGACAGGGCGGGAACGAGCAGTACTTC.

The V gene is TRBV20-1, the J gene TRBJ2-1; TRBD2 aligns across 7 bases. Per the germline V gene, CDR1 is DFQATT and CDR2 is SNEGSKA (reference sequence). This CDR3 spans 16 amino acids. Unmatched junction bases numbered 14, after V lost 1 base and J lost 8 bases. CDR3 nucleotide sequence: TGCAGTGCTAGAGGCGGCGGGAGAACCGACGAAGATGAGCAGTTCTTC. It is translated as CSARGGGRTDEDEQFF.

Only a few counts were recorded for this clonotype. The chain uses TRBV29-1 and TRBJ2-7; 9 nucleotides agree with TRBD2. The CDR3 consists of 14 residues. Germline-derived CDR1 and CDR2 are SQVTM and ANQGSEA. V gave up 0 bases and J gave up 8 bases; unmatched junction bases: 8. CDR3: CSVEDLRASGKQYF. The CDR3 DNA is TGCAGCGTTGAAGATCTCCGGGCTAGCGGGAAGCAGTACTTC.

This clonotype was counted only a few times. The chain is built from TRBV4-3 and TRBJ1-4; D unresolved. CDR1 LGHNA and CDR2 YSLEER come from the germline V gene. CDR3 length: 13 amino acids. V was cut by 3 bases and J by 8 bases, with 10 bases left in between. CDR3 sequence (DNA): TGCGCCAGCAGCCAGGGTATTAGAGAAAAACTGTTTTTT. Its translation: CASSQGIREKLFF.

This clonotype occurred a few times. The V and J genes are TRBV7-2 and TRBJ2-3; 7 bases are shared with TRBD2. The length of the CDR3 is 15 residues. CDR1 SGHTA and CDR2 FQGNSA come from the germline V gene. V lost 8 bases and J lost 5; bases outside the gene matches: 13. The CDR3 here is CASSIAGFSLDTQYF. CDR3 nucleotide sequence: TGTGCCAGCTCAATAGCGGGTTTTTCGTTAGATACGCAGTATTTT.

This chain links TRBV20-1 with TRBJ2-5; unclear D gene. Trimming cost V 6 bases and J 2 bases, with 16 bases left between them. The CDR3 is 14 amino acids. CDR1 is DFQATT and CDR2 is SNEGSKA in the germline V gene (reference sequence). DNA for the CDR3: TGCAGTGCCAGACGGTATACTGTACAAGAGACCCAGTACTTC. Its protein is CSARRYTVQETQYF.

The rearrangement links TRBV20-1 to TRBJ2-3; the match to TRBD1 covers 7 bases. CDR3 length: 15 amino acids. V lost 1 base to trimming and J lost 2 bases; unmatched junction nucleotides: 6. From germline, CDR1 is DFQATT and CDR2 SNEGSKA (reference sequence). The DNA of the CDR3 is TGCAGTGCTAGAGTTGGGGGACAGCTCACAGATACGCAGTATTTT. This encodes CSARVGGQLTDTQYF.

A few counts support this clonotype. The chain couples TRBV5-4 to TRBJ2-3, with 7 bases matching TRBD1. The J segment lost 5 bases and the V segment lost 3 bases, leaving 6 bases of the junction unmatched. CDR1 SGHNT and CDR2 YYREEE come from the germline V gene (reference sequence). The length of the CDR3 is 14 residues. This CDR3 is CASSSGQQGDTQYF. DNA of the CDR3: TGTGCCAGCAGCTCGGGACAGCAGGGAGATACGCAGTATTTT.

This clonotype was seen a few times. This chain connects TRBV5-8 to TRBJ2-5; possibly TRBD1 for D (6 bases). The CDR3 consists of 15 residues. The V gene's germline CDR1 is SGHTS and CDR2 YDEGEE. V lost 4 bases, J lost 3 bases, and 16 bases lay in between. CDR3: CASSPGTRKKETQYF. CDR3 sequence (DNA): TGTGCCAGCAGCCCGGGGACACGCAAGAAAGAGACCCAGTACTTC.

This CDR3 reads CASSHHQGLYEQYF. DNA of the CDR3: TGTGCCAGCAGTCACCACCAGGGACTCTACGAGCAGTACTTC. The gene calls are TRBV28 and TRBJ2-7; tentative D call: TRBD2 (6 bases). The CDR3 spans 14 residues. V lost 5 bases, J lost 3 bases, and 14 bases lay in between. CDR1 is MDHEN, CDR2 SYDVKM, per germline. Based on the CDR3 plus reference TRBV28 and TRBJ2-7, the full variable domain is DVKVTQSSRYLVKRTGEKVFLECVQDMDHENMFWYRQDPGLGLRLIYFSYDVKMKEKGDIPEGYSVSREKKERFSLILESASTNQTSMYLCASSHHQGLYEQYFGPGTRLTVT.

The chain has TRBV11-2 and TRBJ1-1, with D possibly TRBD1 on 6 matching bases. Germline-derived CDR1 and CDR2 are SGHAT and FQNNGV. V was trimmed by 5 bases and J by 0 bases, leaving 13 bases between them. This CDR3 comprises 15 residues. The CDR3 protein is CASSPGRGMNTEAFF. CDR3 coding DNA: TGTGCCAGCAGCCCAGGGAGGGGGATGAACACTGAAGCTTTCTTT.

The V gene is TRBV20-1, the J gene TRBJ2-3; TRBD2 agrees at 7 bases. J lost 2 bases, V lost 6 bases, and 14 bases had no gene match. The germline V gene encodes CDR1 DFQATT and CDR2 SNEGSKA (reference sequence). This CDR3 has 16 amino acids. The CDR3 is CSAIGASGHHTDTQYF. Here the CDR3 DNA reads TGCAGTGCAATTGGGGCTAGCGGACACCACACAGATACGCAGTATTTT.

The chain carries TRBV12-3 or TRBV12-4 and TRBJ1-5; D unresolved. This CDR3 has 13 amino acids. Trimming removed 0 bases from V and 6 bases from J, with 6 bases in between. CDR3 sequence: CASSLALSQPQHF. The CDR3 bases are TGTGCCAGCAGTTTAGCGTTAAGTCAGCCCCAGCATTTT.

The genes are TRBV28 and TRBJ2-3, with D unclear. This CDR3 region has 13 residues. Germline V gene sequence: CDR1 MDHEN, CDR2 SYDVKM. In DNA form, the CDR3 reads TGTACTGGACGTCCGACTGTTGGGGATACGCAGTATTTT. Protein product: CTGRPTVGDTQYF.

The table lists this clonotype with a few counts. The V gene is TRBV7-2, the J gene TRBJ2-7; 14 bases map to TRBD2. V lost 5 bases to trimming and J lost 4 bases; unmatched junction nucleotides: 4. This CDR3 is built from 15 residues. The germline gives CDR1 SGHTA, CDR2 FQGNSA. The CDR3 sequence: CASSNRLAGGYEQYF. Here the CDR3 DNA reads TGTGCCAGCAGCAACCGACTAGCGGGAGGGTACGAGCAGTACTTC. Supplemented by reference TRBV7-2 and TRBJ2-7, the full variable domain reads GAGVSQSPSNKVTEKGKDVELRCDPISGHTALYWYRQSLGQGLEFLIYFQGNSAPDKSGLPSDRFSAERTGGSVSTLTIQRTQQEDSAVYLCASSNRLAGGYEQYFGPGTRLTVT.

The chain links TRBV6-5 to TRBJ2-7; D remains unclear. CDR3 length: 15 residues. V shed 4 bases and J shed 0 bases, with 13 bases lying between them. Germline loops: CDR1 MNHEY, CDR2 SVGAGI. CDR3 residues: CASSSSGLSSYEQYF. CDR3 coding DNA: TGTGCCAGCAGTTCCTCCGGGCTAAGCTCCTACGAGCAGTACTTC.

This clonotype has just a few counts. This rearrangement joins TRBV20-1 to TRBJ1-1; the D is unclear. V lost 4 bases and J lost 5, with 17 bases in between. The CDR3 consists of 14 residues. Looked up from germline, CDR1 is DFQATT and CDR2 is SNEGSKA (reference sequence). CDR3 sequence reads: CSATRAPLGTEAFF. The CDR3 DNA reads TGCAGTGCTACCAGAGCCCCCCTGGGGACTGAAGCTTTCTTT.

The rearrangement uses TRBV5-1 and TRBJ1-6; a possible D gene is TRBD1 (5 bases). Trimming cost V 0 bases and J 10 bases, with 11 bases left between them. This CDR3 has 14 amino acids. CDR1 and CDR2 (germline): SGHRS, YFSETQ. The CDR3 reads CASSLAQGQSPLHF. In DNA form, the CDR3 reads TGCGCCAGCAGCTTGGCCCAGGGTCAATCACCCCTCCACTTT.

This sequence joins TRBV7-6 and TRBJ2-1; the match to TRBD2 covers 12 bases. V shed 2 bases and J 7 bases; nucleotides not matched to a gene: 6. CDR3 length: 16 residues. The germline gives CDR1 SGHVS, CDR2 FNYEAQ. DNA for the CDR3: TGTGCCAGCAGCTTACTACGACTAGCGGGAGTGAATGAGCAGTTCTTC. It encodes CASSLLRLAGVNEQFF.

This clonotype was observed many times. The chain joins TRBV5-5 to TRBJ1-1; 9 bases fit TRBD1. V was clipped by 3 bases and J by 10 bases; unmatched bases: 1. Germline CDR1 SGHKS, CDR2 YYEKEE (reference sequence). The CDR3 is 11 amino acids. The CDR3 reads CASSWTGVAFF. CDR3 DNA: TGTGCCAGCAGCTGGACAGGGGTAGCTTTCTTT.

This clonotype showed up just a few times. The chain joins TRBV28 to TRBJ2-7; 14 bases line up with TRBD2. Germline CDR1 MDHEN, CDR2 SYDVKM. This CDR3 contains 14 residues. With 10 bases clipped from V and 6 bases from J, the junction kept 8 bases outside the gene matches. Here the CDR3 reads CATKGLAGAGEQYF. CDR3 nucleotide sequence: TGTGCCACTAAGGGACTAGCGGGAGCTGGCGAGCAGTACTTC.

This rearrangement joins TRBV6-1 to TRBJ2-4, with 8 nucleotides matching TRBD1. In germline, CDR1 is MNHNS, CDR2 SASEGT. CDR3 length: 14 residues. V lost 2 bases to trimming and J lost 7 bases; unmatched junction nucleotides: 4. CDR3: CASSEWGDRNIQYF. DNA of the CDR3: TGTGCCAGCAGTGAATGGGGGGACAGGAACATTCAGTACTTC.

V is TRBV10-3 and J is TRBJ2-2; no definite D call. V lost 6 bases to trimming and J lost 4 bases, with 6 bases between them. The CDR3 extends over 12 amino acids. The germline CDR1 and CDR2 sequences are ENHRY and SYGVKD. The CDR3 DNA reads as TGTGCCATCAGGGGCTTCACCGGGGAGCTGTTTTTT. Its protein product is CAIRGFTGELFF.

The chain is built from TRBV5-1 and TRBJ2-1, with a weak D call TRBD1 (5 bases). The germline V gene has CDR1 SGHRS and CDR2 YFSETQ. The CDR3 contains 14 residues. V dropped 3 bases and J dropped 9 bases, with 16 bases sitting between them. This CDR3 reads CASSSTEVLPEQFF. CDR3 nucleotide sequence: TGCGCCAGCAGCTCGACAGAGGTTCTTCCTGAGCAGTTCTTC.